The 18 T cell receptor beta chains in this list originate from one sample, sequenced in a study of control samples from healthy donors and cancer patients. Measured with immunoSEQ multiplex PCR; TCRdb has only the in-frame clones, and not every one. The sample carries around 50,000 clones, approximately 89% recorded once. The sequencing input was PBMCs. All receptors come from a man aged 35-49 years with colorectal cancer.

The rearrangement links TRBV9 to TRBJ2-4, with 7 bases fitting TRBD1. This CDR3 is 13 amino acids long. Losses at the gene ends were 4 bases for V and 8 bases for J; bases not matched to a gene: 6. Germline V CDR1 and CDR2: SGDLS, YYNGEE. The CDR3 region is CASSTRGRDIQYF. CDR3 nucleotide sequence: TGTGCCAGCAGCACCAGGGGGAGAGACATTCAGTACTTC.

CDR3 nucleotides: TGTGCCAGTAGTCGGGGAGGGATAAACTCCTATAATTCACCCCTCCACTTT. Translating gives CASSRGGINSYNSPLHF. The gene calls are TRBV19 and TRBJ1-6; D unclear. CDR1 and CDR2 from the germline V gene are LNHDA and SQIVND (reference sequence). This CDR3 is 17 amino acids long. Deletions cut 5 bases from V and 0 bases from J, with 14 bases between.

The V gene is TRBV10-3, the J gene TRBJ1-3; D not resolved. Germline CDR1 reads ENHRY; CDR2 reads SYGVKD. There are 12 residues in the CDR3. Trimming stripped 5 bases from V and 4 bases from J, with 6 bases between. CDR3 amino acids: CAISTEGNTIYF. Written as DNA, the CDR3 is TGTGCCATCAGTACCGAGGGAAACACCATATATTTT.

The rearrangement uses TRBV3-1 (or the pseudogene TRBV3-2) and TRBJ1-1; D is uncertain. Trimming stripped 2 bases from V and 6 bases from J, with 16 bases between. Germline V gene data show CDR1 as LGHDT and CDR2 as YNNKEL (reference sequence). This CDR3 has 15 residues. The CDR3 coding sequence is TGTGCCAGCAGCCAACCCGGGGAAAGGAGGGCTGAAGCTTTCTTT. Translated, it gives CASSQPGERRAEAFF.

The chain has TRBV29-1 and TRBJ2-3, with D hard to call. This CDR3 spans 12 amino acids. The V gene lost 6 bases and the J gene lost 4 bases, with 11 bases spanning the gap. Germline lookup yields CDR1 SQVTM and CDR2 ANQGSEA. CDR3 sequence reads: CSVGLGPDTQYF. The DNA of the CDR3 is TGCAGCGTCGGGCTAGGGCCAGATACGCAGTATTTT.

The CDR3 is CASSGQAGDNYGYTF. In DNA form, the CDR3 reads TGTGCCAGCAGCGGTCAGGCAGGGGATAACTATGGCTACACCTTC. The chain joins TRBV9 to TRBJ1-2, with D possibly being TRBD1 (6 bases). The ends were cut back, 3 bases at V and 1 base at J, with 13 bases in the middle. The CDR3 is 15 residues long. Germline lookup yields CDR1 SGDLS and CDR2 YYNGEE.

This chain links TRBV28 with TRBJ1-5; no clear D gene. V was clipped by 4 bases and J by 8 bases, with 6 bases between them. Germline-derived CDR1 and CDR2 are MDHEN and SYDVKM. There are 11 residues in the CDR3. This CDR3 reads CASSSREPQHF. CDR3 in DNA: TGTGCCAGCAGTTCCCGGGAGCCCCAGCATTTT.

The chain joins TRBV6-5 to TRBJ2-3; D uncertain. This CDR3 is 14 amino acids long. The V and J ends lost 6 bases and 1 base respectively, with 11 bases between them. The germline V gene encodes CDR1 MNHEY and CDR2 SVGAGI. The CDR3 DNA reads TGTGCCAGCAGCCACATGAAGCGCACAGATACGCAGTATTTT. The encoded protein is CASSHMKRTDTQYF.

CDR3 in DNA: TGTGCCAGCTCACCGACGGACAGGGACTATGGCTACACCTTC. Translation gives CASSPTDRDYGYTF. This chain joins TRBV18 and TRBJ1-2, with 8 bases that match TRBD1. The J segment lost 3 bases and the V segment lost 3 bases, leaving 3 bases of the junction unmatched. CDR1 and CDR2 from the germline V gene are KGHSH and LQKENI. This CDR3 is 14 amino acids long.

This clone turned up a few times. Other nucleotide sequences in the sample specify the same CDR3. The J gene is TRBJ1-5, the V gene TRBV19; D uncertain. CDR3 length: 12 residues. V was trimmed by 4 bases and J by 3 bases, leaving 4 bases between them. Germline CDR1 LNHDA, CDR2 SQIVND (reference sequence). The CDR3 DNA is TGTGCCAGTAGTAGGAACAATCAGCCCCAGCATTTT. Translating it yields CASSRNNQPQHF.

V and J are TRBV28 and TRBJ1-2, with D possibly TRBD1 on 5 matching bases. CDR3 length: 14 residues. In germline, CDR1 is MDHEN, CDR2 SYDVKM. Trimming removed 8 bases at V and 8 bases at J, with 21 bases between. CDR3 loop: CASSGALLLSGYTF. CDR3 nucleotides: TGTGCCAGCTCCGGGGCCCTCTTACTATCCGGCTACACCTTC.

The chain links TRBV28 to TRBJ2-7, with a possible D match to TRBD2 (6 bases). V dropped 5 bases and J dropped 2 bases, with 13 bases sitting between them. CDR1 is MDHEN and CDR2 is SYDVKM in the germline V gene. The CDR3 has 14 residues. This CDR3 reads CASSTLGGTYEQYF. DNA for the CDR3: TGTGCCAGCAGTACCCTGGGAGGAACCTACGAGCAGTACTTC. Full variable domain (rest looked up from reference TRBV28 and TRBJ2-7): DVKVTQSSRYLVKRTGEKVFLECVQDMDHENMFWYRQDPGLGLRLIYFSYDVKMKEKGDIPEGYSVSREKKERFSLILESASTNQTSMYLCASSTLGGTYEQYFGPGTRLTVT.

This clone was detected only a few times. This rearrangement joins TRBV19 to TRBJ1-1; the D is unclear. There are 14 residues in the CDR3. Trimming took off 7 bases at V and 2 bases at J, with 14 bases between the two ends. Looked up from germline, CDR1 is LNHDA and CDR2 is SQIVND (reference sequence). The CDR3 sequence is CASTYHQSNTEAFF. The CDR3 DNA sequence: TGTGCCAGTACCTATCATCAATCTAACACTGAAGCTTTCTTT.

The V and J genes are TRBV21-1 and TRBJ2-3; TRBD2, as called in the table, went unchecked against the DNA. TRBV21-1 corresponds to a pseudogene. The CDR3 sequence is 17 residues long. CDR3 bases: TGTGCCAGCAGCAAAGATGGGACTAGCGGGAGCACAGATACGCAGTATTTT. Translation gives CASSKDGTSGSTDTQYF.

This chain connects TRBV15 to TRBJ2-1; the D gene is possibly TRBD1 (6 bases). Trimming removed 3 bases from V and 8 bases from J, with 11 bases in between. Germline V gene data show CDR1 as LNHNV and CDR2 as YYDKDF (reference sequence). The length of the CDR3 is 13 residues. CDR3 sequence: CATSRDYRDEQFF. Written as DNA, the CDR3 is TGTGCCACCAGCAGGGATTACAGGGATGAGCAGTTCTTC. The variable domain in full, with the rest retrieved from reference TRBV15 and TRBJ2-1, is DAMVIQNPRYQVTQFGKPVTLSCSQTLNHNVMYWYQQKSSQAPKLLFHYYDKDFNNEADTPDNFQSRRPNTSFCFLDIRSPGLGDTAMYLCATSRDYRDEQFFGPGTRLTVL.

This chain uses TRBV5-6 with TRBJ1-4; TRBD1 aligns across 8 bases. CDR1 and CDR2 from the germline V gene are SGHDT and YYEEEE. This CDR3 is built from 14 residues. V lost 5 bases to trimming and J lost 5 bases; unmatched junction nucleotides: 5. CDR3 protein: CASRAGTGNEKLFF. In nucleotides, the CDR3 is TGTGCCAGCAGAGCCGGGACAGGAAATGAAAAACTGTTTTTT.

This rearrangement joins TRBV25-1 to TRBJ1-5, with D hard to call. The CDR3 runs to 13 residues. Germline V gene data show CDR1 as MGHDK and CDR2 as SYGVNS. Trimming left V 3 bases short and J 3 bases short, with 6 bases between. CDR3 coding DNA: TGTGCCAGCAGTGAGCAGGACAATCAGCCCCAGCATTTT. It translates to CASSEQDNQPQHF.

The genes are TRBV11-2 and TRBJ2-1; 13 nucleotides match TRBD2. Germline V gene sequence: CDR1 SGHAT, CDR2 FQNNGV. This CDR3 comprises 19 residues. The V gene end was trimmed by 4 bases and the J gene end by 0 bases; junction bases not matched to a gene: 9. In nucleotides, the CDR3 is TGTGCCAGCAGCTCGGGACTAGCGGGATCTTCTAGCTCCTACAATGAGCAGTTCTTC. Translated: CASSSGLAGSSSSYNEQFF.